One sample yielded the 21 T cell receptor beta chains listed below, sequenced in a study of blood T cell repertoires in COVID-19. Libraries were prepared by immunoSEQ multiplex PCR; TCRdb keeps only in-frame clonotypes and omits some of them. The sample carries approximately 49,000 clones, roughly 84% recorded once. Material: peripheral blood. The receptor set was obtained from a man aged 50 to 60 with acute or convalescent COVID-19.

CDR3 in DNA: TGTGCCAGCAGTCCCGGACGGGGGAACACTGAAGCTTTCTTT. Amino acid sequence: CASSPGRGNTEAFF. The rearrangement joins TRBV6-2 or TRBV6-3 to TRBJ1-1; D is uncertain. Trimming cost V 5 bases and J 1 base, with 11 bases left between them. CDR1 and CDR2 from the germline V gene are MNHEY and SVGEGT. The CDR3 spans 14 residues.

The chain joins TRBV24-1 to TRBJ2-5; a possible D gene is TRBD1 (5 bases). This CDR3 spans 19 amino acids. V was shortened by 0 bases and J by 5 bases, with 24 bases between the two germline ends. Germline loops: CDR1 KGHDR, CDR2 SFDVKD. CDR3: CATSDLRKGPNSAHETQYF. The CDR3 nucleotides are TGTGCCACCAGTGATTTGCGGAAGGGGCCCAACTCGGCCCACGAGACCCAGTACTTC.

The V and J genes are TRBV6-5 and TRBJ2-4; TRBD2 might be the D (5 bases). The germline CDR1 and CDR2 sequences are MNHEY and SVGAGI. The CDR3 runs to 15 residues. Deletions cut 2 bases from V and 7 bases from J, with 15 bases between. CDR3 residues: CASSYGSASINIQYF. In DNA form, the CDR3 reads TGTGCCAGCAGTTACGGTAGCGCCAGTATCAACATTCAGTACTTC.

This sequence joins TRBV9 and TRBJ1-3; perhaps TRBD1 as D (6 bases). Germline V lookup: CDR1 SGDLS, CDR2 YYNGEE. V lost 3 bases to trimming and J lost 3 bases, with 10 bases between them. This CDR3 has 14 residues. CDR3 in amino acids: CASSEGVGGNTIYF. CDR3 bases: TGTGCCAGCAGCGAGGGGGTTGGTGGAAACACCATATATTTT.

The chain has TRBV6-2 or TRBV6-3 and TRBJ2-7; 10 bases are shared with TRBD2. Germline V gene sequence: CDR1 MNHEY, CDR2 SVGEGT. V lost 0 bases to trimming and J lost 2 bases; unmatched junction nucleotides: 4. There are 16 residues in the CDR3. The CDR3 spells CASSYSGLAGAYEQYF. In DNA, the CDR3 is TGTGCCAGCAGTTACTCGGGGCTAGCGGGGGCCTACGAGCAGTACTTC.

The rearrangement joins TRBV25-1 to TRBJ2-1; TRBD1 might be the D (6 bases). This CDR3 region has 14 residues. Between the trimmed V and J ends, which lost 8 bases and 1 base, there was a span of 12 bases. Germline V gene lookup returns CDR1 MGHDK and CDR2 SYGVNS. CDR3 DNA sequence: TGTGCCAGCCAGACCCAGGGGTCCTACAATGAGCAGTTCTTC. Residues: CASQTQGSYNEQFF. Filled out from reference TRBV25-1 and TRBJ2-1, the complete variable domain reads EADIYQTPRYLVIGTGKKITLECSQTMGHDKMYWYQQDPGMELHLIHYSYGVNSTEKGDLSSESTVSRIRTEHFPLTLESARPSHTSQYLCASQTQGSYNEQFFGPGTRLTVL.

This sequence joins TRBV21-1 and TRBJ2-1; the table's D call of TRBD2 was not tested on the DNA. TRBV21-1 is an annotated pseudogene. The length of the CDR3 is 17 residues. This CDR3 reads CASTTSRSAGGPNEQFF. CDR3 in DNA: TGTGCCAGCACTACCTCGAGGTCAGCGGGGGGGCCCAATGAGCAGTTCTTC.

The chain recombines TRBV2 with TRBJ2-5, with D perhaps matching TRBD1 (6 bases). In germline, CDR1 is SNHLY, CDR2 FYNNEI. Trimming left V 8 bases short and J 5 bases short, with 18 bases between. This CDR3 has 14 amino acids. CDR3 sequence (DNA): TGTGCCAGCGGGCCCAACAGGGATTCGGAGACCCAGTACTTC. Protein sequence: CASGPNRDSETQYF. Based on the CDR3 plus reference TRBV2 and TRBJ2-5, the full variable domain is EPEVTQTPSHQVTQMGQEVILRCVPISNHLYFYWYRQILGQKVEFLVSFYNNEISEKSEIFDDQFSVERPDGSNFTLKIRSTKLEDSAMYFCASGPNRDSETQYFGPGTRLLVL.

This clone has a handful of counts. This chain joins TRBV29-1 and TRBJ1-2; TRBD1 is a possible D gene (5 bases). Germline loops: CDR1 SQVTM, CDR2 ANQGSEA. V shed 1 base and J shed 1 base, with 16 bases lying between them. The CDR3 runs to 16 residues. The chain's CDR3 is CSVEGGTYSNNYGYTF. As DNA, the CDR3 is TGCAGCGTTGAAGGCGGGACGTATTCTAATAACTATGGCTACACCTTC.

The chain is built from TRBV9 and TRBJ1-2, with unresolved D. The germline V gene has CDR1 SGDLS and CDR2 YYNGEE. CDR3 size: 15 residues. Trimming removed 4 bases at V and 3 bases at J, with 16 bases between. CDR3 bases: TGTGCCAGCAGCCCTAATCGTTTCGCGTACTATGGCTACACCTTC. Encoded protein: CASSPNRFAYYGYTF.

The V gene is TRBV7-8, the J gene TRBJ1-2; D is possibly TRBD1 (6 bases). The CDR3 is 13 residues long. CDR1 is SGHVS and CDR2 is FQNEAQ in the germline V gene. Trimming stripped 5 bases from V and 4 bases from J, with 11 bases between. The CDR3, as DNA: TGTGCCAGCAGCGCGACAGGTTTCTATGGCTACACCTTC. Amino acid sequence: CASSATGFYGYTF.

The rearrangement links TRBV5-6 to TRBJ2-7, with a tentative D call TRBD2 (6 bases). Germline V gene data show CDR1 as SGHDT and CDR2 as YYEEEE. With 1 base removed from V and 7 bases from J, the gap between germline ends came to 12 bases. The CDR3 spans 13 residues. The CDR3 DNA sequence: TGTGCCAGCAGCTTGTTACGGGGAGGAGAGCAGTACTTC. The encoded protein is CASSLLRGGEQYF.

The chain employs TRBV4-1 and TRBJ1-5; 10 bases are shared with TRBD1. Trimming cost V 3 bases and J 6 bases; bases outside gene matches: 5. The CDR3 loop spans 15 amino acids. Per germline, CDR1 MGHRA and CDR2 YSYEKL. The CDR3 spells CASSQSGTGVQPQHF. In DNA, the CDR3 is TGCGCCAGCAGCCAGTCCGGGACAGGGGTTCAGCCCCAGCATTTT.

The rearrangement joins TRBV29-1 to TRBJ2-3; 7 bases match TRBD2. V dropped 4 bases and J dropped 6; count of bases not matched to a gene: 10. The CDR3 extends over 14 amino acids. Germline V gives CDR1 SQVTM, CDR2 ANQGSEA. The CDR3 nucleotides read TGCAGCGTTGCAGATAGCGGGCCAGGGGATACGCAGTATTTT. Its translation is CSVADSGPGDTQYF.

To note about this clone: One end of the junction is discordant with germline, which a read error may explain. The same CDR3 also results from other DNA sequences found in this sample. The chain employs TRBV28 and TRBJ2-7; no clear D. Looked up from germline, CDR1 is MDHEN and CDR2 is SYDVKM. CDR3 size: 13 residues. CDR3 protein: CASSFSSSYEQYF. The CDR3 coding sequence is TGTGCTAGCAGTTTTAGCAGCTCCTACGAGCAGTACTTC. The full variable domain, rest sourced from reference TRBV28 and TRBJ2-7, is DVKVTQSSRYLVKRTGEKVFLECVQDMDHENMFWYRQDPGLGLRLIYFSYDVKMKEKGDIPEGYSVSREKKERFSLILESASTNQTSMYLCASSFSSSYEQYFGPGTRLTVT.

This rearrangement joins TRBV2 to TRBJ1-4; perhaps TRBD1 as D (6 bases). Trimming removed 3 bases from V and 7 bases from J, with 18 bases in between. The CDR3 is 16 amino acids. Germline CDR1 and CDR2: SNHLY and FYNNEI. CDR3 loop: CASSDPRTDVGEKLFF. The CDR3 coding sequence is TGTGCCAGCAGTGACCCGCGGACAGATGTTGGTGAAAAACTGTTTTTT.

This rearrangement joins TRBV7-2 to TRBJ2-5, with 12 bases lining up with TRBD1. The germline V gene encodes CDR1 SGHTA and CDR2 FQGNSA. After removal of 4 bases from V and 2 bases from J, the junction contained 8 bases not matched to a gene. The CDR3 contains 17 residues. The CDR3 is CASSSGQGAGNQETQYF. The CDR3 region has the DNA TGTGCCAGCAGCTCGGGACAGGGGGCGGGGAATCAAGAGACCCAGTACTTC.

V and J are TRBV11-2 and TRBJ2-1; the match to TRBD1 covers 10 bases. With 6 bases clipped from V and 14 bases from J, the junction kept 4 bases outside the gene matches. This CDR3 spans 11 amino acids. Germline V gene data show CDR1 as SGHAT and CDR2 as FQNNGV. The CDR3 sequence is CASRSGTGEFF. In DNA form, the CDR3 reads TGTGCCAGCAGATCCGGGACAGGGGAGTTCTTC.

This clone was recorded once. The chain combines TRBV10-2 with TRBJ1-5; no firm D call. CDR1 and CDR2 from the germline V gene are WSHSY and SAAADI. Trimming left V 3 bases short and J 4 bases short, with 10 bases between. CDR3 length: 14 residues. CDR3 in amino acids: CASSEAGTNQPQHF. The CDR3 coding sequence is TGCGCCAGCAGTGAAGCAGGAACAAATCAGCCCCAGCATTTT.

The chain links TRBV30 to TRBJ1-6; maybe TRBD1 (5 bases). The CDR3 spans 16 residues. V gave up 3 bases and J gave up 0 bases, with 12 bases separating them. Looked up from germline, CDR1 is GTSNPN and CDR2 is SVGIG (reference sequence). This CDR3 is CAWRVGLSSYNSPLHF. The CDR3 DNA is TGTGCCTGGAGGGTGGGACTGAGCTCCTATAATTCACCCCTCCACTTT.

The chain links TRBV5-4 to TRBJ2-2, with 7 bases matching TRBD1. Germline CDR1 is SGHNT and CDR2 is YYREEE (reference sequence). V lost 2 bases to trimming and J lost 4 bases; unmatched junction nucleotides: 2. The CDR3 loop spans 14 amino acids. The CDR3 DNA is TGTGCCAGCAGCTTACCAGGGGGCACCGGGGAGCTGTTTTTT. Protein product: CASSLPGGTGELFF. The complete variable domain, with remaining parts taken from reference TRBV5-4 and TRBJ2-2, reads ETGVTQSPTHLIKTRGQQVTLRCSSQSGHNTVSWYQQALGQGPQFIFQYYREEENGRGNFPPRFSGLQFPNYSSELNVNALELDDSALYLCASSLPGGTGELFFGEGSRLTVL.